The 30 T cell receptor beta chains in this list originate from one sample, sequenced in a study of post-analysis software for immune sequencing data. Prepared TCR beta cDNA libraries contained unique molecular identifiers. MiXCR, run by TCRdb on the PCR reads, gives a single entry per CDR3 protein. The sample contains around 200,000 distinct CDR3 sequences, approximately 30% of which appear only once. Which antigens these TCRs recognize remains unknown. Overall study results and limits: Relative to controls, patients had about 5 TRBV segments at higher frequency, with TRBV5-6, TRBV5-1 and TRBV20-1 among these.

Specimen: blood. The receptors come from a girl aged 2-17 years with multiple sclerosis.

In its sample, this clonotype was seen many times. This CDR3 reads CSARRGTGDEQYF. The CDR3 coding sequence is TGCAGCGCCCGACGAGGGACAGGGGACGAGCAGTACTTC. The chain has TRBV29-1 and TRBJ2-7; the match to TRBD1 covers 10 bases. There are 13 residues in the CDR3. Trimming removed 7 bases from V and 5 bases from J; junction bases left unmatched: 8. Germline CDR1 is SQVTM and CDR2 is ANQGSEA.

This chain links TRBV7-9 with TRBJ2-7; D is uncertain. Germline V lookup: CDR1 SEHNR, CDR2 FQNEAQ (reference sequence). The CDR3 runs to 14 residues. Trimming removed 5 bases at V and 0 bases at J, with 11 bases between. The CDR3 region has the DNA TGTGCCAGCAGCCCCCTTTGGTGCTCCTACGAGCAGTACTTC. As protein: CASSPLWCSYEQYF.

This clonotype was recorded at least ten times. The chain combines TRBV29-1 with TRBJ2-7; tentatively, D is TRBD1 (5 bases). Trimming cost V 6 bases and J 2 bases, with 8 bases left between them. Germline CDR1 and CDR2: SQVTM and ANQGSEA. The CDR3 is made up of 11 amino acids. CDR3 bases: TGCAGCGTAACAGGTACCTACGAGCAGTACTTC. This sequence encodes CSVTGTYEQYF.

V usage is TRBV7-9 and J usage is TRBJ1-1, with 9 positions matching TRBD1. This CDR3 is 14 amino acids long. Germline V gene lookup returns CDR1 SEHNR and CDR2 FQNEAQ (reference sequence). Germline trimming cut 5 bases from V and 5 bases from J; bases unmatched to any gene: 6. CDR3 loop: CASSNRGRETEAFF. The CDR3 DNA reads as TGTGCCAGCAGCAACAGGGGGCGGGAAACTGAAGCTTTCTTT.

This clonotype was seen a few times. The rearrangement links TRBV5-1 to TRBJ2-7, with 8 bases lining up with TRBD2. The CDR3 runs to 15 residues. Germline CDR1 SGHRS, CDR2 YFSETQ. The V gene end was trimmed by 4 bases and the J gene end by 3 bases; junction bases not matched to a gene: 9. This CDR3 reads CASSLTGLGLYEQYF. DNA for the CDR3: TGCGCCAGCAGCCTGACGGGACTAGGACTCTACGAGCAGTACTTC. The full variable domain, its missing parts supplied by reference TRBV5-1 and TRBJ2-7, is KAGVTQTPRYLIKTRGQQVTLSCSPISGHRSVSWYQQTPGQGLQFLFEYFSETQRNKGNFPGRFSGRQFSNSRSEMNVSTLELGDSALYLCASSLTGLGLYEQYFGPGTRLTVT.

This clonotype was picked up a small number of times. The chain has TRBV5-1 and TRBJ2-6, with D perhaps TRBD1 or TRBD2 (5 bases each). The CDR3 runs to 19 residues. Trimming pared 0 bases from V and 2 bases from J, leaving 18 bases between. Germline V gene sequence: CDR1 SGHRS, CDR2 YFSETQ. CDR3 residues: CASSLAGAHPWAGANVLTF. As DNA, the CDR3 is TGCGCCAGCAGCTTGGCCGGGGCCCATCCCTGGGCTGGGGCCAACGTCCTGACTTTC.

The V call is TRBV5-1, the J call TRBJ2-5; possible D gene TRBD2, 7 bases. V was shortened by 4 bases and J by 1 base, with 8 bases between the two germline ends. The CDR3 sequence is 13 residues long. Germline V gene sequence: CDR1 SGHRS, CDR2 YFSETQ. The CDR3 region has the DNA TGCGCCAGCAGCGGGGGGGCCCAAGAGACCCAGTACTTC. Its protein is CASSGGAQETQYF.

A single count supports this clonotype. One base away lies a much larger clone, so this may be a sequencing read error. The V gene is TRBV7-2, the J gene TRBJ2-7, with TRBD2 identical over 9 bases. This CDR3 has 16 residues. Germline V lookup: CDR1 SGHTA, CDR2 FQGNSA. J was trimmed by 0 bases and V by 5 bases; bases with no gene match: 8. The CDR3 nucleotides are TGTGCCAGCAGCCGCATTAGCGGGAGTACCTCCTACGAGCAGTACTTC. It is translated as CASSRISGSTSYEQYF. Full variable domain (remainder filled in from reference TRBV7-2 and TRBJ2-7): GAGVSQSPSNKVTEKGKDVELRCDPISGHTALYWYRQSLGQGLEFLIYFQGNSAPDKSGLPSDRFSAERTGGSVSTLTIQRTQQEDSAVYLCASSRISGSTSYEQYFGPGTRLTVT.

This clonotype was picked up many times. The chain joins TRBV20-1 to TRBJ2-7; D not resolved. The CDR3 loop spans 12 amino acids. V gave up 3 bases and J gave up 1 base, with 7 bases separating them. Germline CDR1 is DFQATT and CDR2 is SNEGSKA (reference sequence). For the CDR3, the DNA is TGCAGTGCTAGGTCTCTTTCCTACGAGCAGTACTTC. It encodes CSARSLSYEQYF.

This clonotype was seen many times. V is TRBV7-3 and J is TRBJ2-7; 9 nucleotides match TRBD1. V lost 2 bases and J lost 3; bases outside the gene matches: 5. The CDR3 totals 15 residues. CDR1 is SGHTA and CDR2 is FQGTGA in the germline V gene. CDR3 DNA sequence: TGTGCCAGCAGCTTATTTTCGGGACAGGGCTACGAGCAGTACTTC. Amino acids: CASSLFSGQGYEQYF.

This clonotype was counted at least ten times. The V and J genes are TRBV9 and TRBJ2-1; the D call may be TRBD1 or TRBD2 (5 bases each). The CDR3 consists of 14 residues. V was cut by 6 bases and J by 4 bases, with 14 bases left in between. Germline loops: CDR1 SGDLS, CDR2 YYNGEE. CDR3 loop: CASTGTSEYNEQFF. CDR3 coding DNA: TGTGCCAGCACCGGGACCAGCGAGTACAATGAGCAGTTCTTC.

This clonotype came up a few times. The J gene is TRBJ2-6, the V gene TRBV5-1; no definite D call. Germline CDR1 and CDR2: SGHRS and YFSETQ. This CDR3 contains 14 residues. The germline V and J ends were trimmed by 2 bases and 2 bases, with 5 bases remaining between them. CDR3 region: CASSFLAGANVLTF. The CDR3 DNA reads as TGCGCCAGCAGCTTCCTTGCTGGGGCCAACGTCCTGACTTTC.

Concerning this clonotype itself: A much larger clone sits a single nucleotide away, making a read error possible. The chain combines TRBV9 with TRBJ2-6; weak D call: TRBD1 (5 bases). Germline V gene data show CDR1 as SGDLS and CDR2 as YYNGEE. The CDR3 extends over 15 amino acids. CDR3 DNA: TGTGCCAGCAGCGTAGGGGTTTCTGGGGCCAACGTCCCGACTTTC. Residues: CASSVGVSGANVPTF.

The chain joins TRBV19 to TRBJ2-4; D possibly corresponds to TRBD2 (5 bases). Judging by the DNA end, TRBJ2-7 fits better; the J call may be wrong. The CDR3 spans 13 residues. Germline-derived CDR1 and CDR2 are LNHDA and SQIVND (reference sequence). CDR3 sequence (DNA): TGTGCGACTGAGGGAGCCCCACACTACGAGCAGTACTTC. Protein: CATEGAPHYEQYF.

The table lists this clonotype with a few counts. V is TRBV12-3 or TRBV12-4 and J is TRBJ1-2; D possibly corresponds to TRBD1 (6 bases). The CDR3 runs 16 residues. Between the trimmed V and J ends, which lost 2 bases and 0 bases, there was a span of 13 bases. CDR3 loop: CASSLSGGRANYGYTF. In DNA form, the CDR3 reads TGTGCCAGCAGTTTATCGGGGGGCAGAGCTAACTATGGCTACACCTTC.

Many counts were recorded for this clonotype. The chain links TRBV5-6 to TRBJ2-3, with TRBD2 as a possible D gene (5 bases). CDR3 size: 15 residues. V lost 3 bases and J lost 6, with 17 bases in between. From germline, CDR1 is SGHDT and CDR2 YYEEEE. The CDR3 here is CASSWALEISDTQYF. The CDR3 coding sequence is TGTGCCAGCAGCTGGGCACTAGAGATCTCGGATACGCAGTATTTT.

In regard to this clonotype: This sequence may be a read error, since a much larger clone differs from it by one base. V usage is TRBV7-7 and J usage is TRBJ2-1, with 7 bases fitting TRBD1. The ends lost 5 bases at V and 9 bases at J; junction bases unmatched: 10. This CDR3 spans 14 amino acids. CDR1 SSHAT and CDR2 FNYEAQ come from the germline V gene (reference sequence). The CDR3 DNA is TGTGCCAGCAGCGCCGGGACAGCAGACAGTGAGCAGTTCTTC. Protein: CASSAGTADSEQFF.

The rearrangement uses TRBV5-1 and TRBJ1-1; D gene unclear. The CDR3 contains 15 residues. Germline V gene sequence: CDR1 SGHRS, CDR2 YFSETQ. V was shortened by 0 bases and J by 3 bases, with 12 bases between the two germline ends. CDR3 coding DNA: TGCGCCAGCAGCTTGGTGGTGGGAATGGACACTGAAGCTTTCTTT. Translation: CASSLVVGMDTEAFF.

This clonotype was seen once. The V and J genes are TRBV7-9 and TRBJ2-6; D is uncertain. CDR1 SEHNR and CDR2 FQNEAQ come from the germline V gene (reference sequence). This CDR3 is 14 amino acids long. V gave up 5 bases and J gave up 1 base, with 6 bases separating them. CDR3 loop: CASSRLSGANVLTF. For the CDR3, the DNA is TGTGCCAGCAGCCGGCTATCTGGGGCCAACGTCCTGACTTTC. The entire variable domain, with the rest obtained from reference TRBV7-9 and TRBJ2-6, is as follows: DTGVSQNPRHKITKRGQNVTFRCDPISEHNRLYWYRQTLGQGPEFLTYFQNEAQLEKSRLLSDRFSAERPKGSFSTLEIQRTEQGDSAMYLCASSRLSGANVLTFGAGSRLTVL.

The sample holds a few counts of this clonotype. Relative to the germline gene, one junction end is altered; a read error may explain this. The rearrangement uses TRBV28 and TRBJ1-6; tentative D call: TRBD1 (6 bases). CDR1 is MDHEN and CDR2 is SYDVKM in the germline V gene. CDR3 length: 15 residues. CDR3 loop: CASSNFDRNNSPLHF. Written as DNA, the CDR3 is TGTGCCAGCAGTAATTTTGACAGGAATAATTCGCCCCTCCACTTT.

This sequence joins TRBV12-3 or TRBV12-4 and TRBJ2-3; D gene ambiguous. Trimming left V 8 bases short and J 4 bases short, with 16 bases between. There are 14 residues in the CDR3. The CDR3 loop is CASAGIEFADTQYF. The CDR3 bases are TGTGCCAGCGCCGGTATAGAATTCGCAGATACGCAGTATTTT.

The chain uses TRBV6-1 and TRBJ2-7; 8 bases are a match to TRBD1. The trim removed 6 bases at V and 0 bases at J, leaving 10 bases unmatched. Germline V gene sequence: CDR1 MNHNS, CDR2 SASEGT. CDR3 size: 16 residues. CDR3 region: CASSQGQAISSYEQYF. The CDR3 nucleotides are TGTGCCAGCAGCCAGGGACAGGCAATATCCTCCTACGAGCAGTACTTC.

CDR3 coding DNA: TGCAGTGCTAGTGGGATTGCAAAGGAAAAACTGTTTTTT. Translated: CSASGIAKEKLFF. The chain carries TRBV20-1 and TRBJ1-4; D is uncertain. Trimming removed 3 bases at V and 8 bases at J, with 13 bases between. This CDR3 spans 13 amino acids. Germline assignment: CDR1 DFQATT and CDR2 SNEGSKA (reference sequence).

Concerning this clonotype: The conserved final phenylalanine or tryptophan is absent from the CDR3, which likely points to a read error. The rearrangement uses TRBV5-1 and TRBJ1-1, with 7 bases identical to TRBD1. V lost 3 bases, J lost 2 bases, and 4 bases stayed unmatched. Per the germline V gene, CDR1 is SGHRS and CDR2 is YFSETQ. This CDR3 comprises 14 residues. CDR3 protein: CASSSYRGNTEAFC. The CDR3 DNA is TGCGCCAGCAGCTCCTACAGGGGCAACACTGAAGCTTTCTGT.

In this sample, this clonotype turned up many times. The chain joins TRBV29-1 to TRBJ1-1, with a weak D call TRBD1 (6 bases). Germline V gene lookup returns CDR1 SQVTM and CDR2 ANQGSEA. The CDR3 spans 13 residues. Between the trimmed V and J ends, which lost 4 bases and 5 bases, there was a span of 14 bases. For the CDR3, the DNA is TGCAGCGTTGTTGGGGGGCGAAGAACTGAAGCTTTCTTT. The encoded protein is CSVVGGRRTEAFF.

This clonotype was recorded at least ten times. V and J are TRBV12-3 or TRBV12-4 and TRBJ2-6, with TRBD1 identical over 7 bases. The V and J ends lost 5 bases and 4 bases, in that order; junction bases with no gene match: 5. The CDR3 length is 15 residues. DNA for the CDR3: TGTGCCAGCAGTGTAGACAGGGCCGGGGCCAACGTCCTGACTTTC. Translated: CASSVDRAGANVLTF.

This clonotype was observed a few times. V usage is TRBV5-1 and J usage is TRBJ1-1; D may be TRBD1 (5 bases). V was trimmed by 2 bases and J by 3 bases, leaving 8 bases between them. The length of the CDR3 is 13 residues. CDR1 and CDR2 from the germline V gene are SGHRS and YFSETQ. CDR3 sequence: CASSFTGDTEAFF. DNA for the CDR3: TGCGCCAGCAGCTTCACAGGAGACACTGAAGCTTTCTTT. Based on the CDR3 plus reference TRBV5-1 and TRBJ1-1, the full variable domain is KAGVTQTPRYLIKTRGQQVTLSCSPISGHRSVSWYQQTPGQGLQFLFEYFSETQRNKGNFPGRFSGRQFSNSRSEMNVSTLELGDSALYLCASSFTGDTEAFFGQGTRLTVV.

This clonotype was found many times. This chain joins TRBV6-5 and TRBJ2-7; 12 bases align to TRBD2. Germline-derived CDR1 and CDR2 are MNHEY and SVGAGI. This CDR3 region has 15 residues. Trimming removed 2 bases from V and 2 bases from J; junction bases left unmatched: 1. The CDR3 spells CASSYGLAGPYEQYF. CDR3 coding DNA: TGTGCCAGCAGTTACGGACTAGCGGGGCCCTACGAGCAGTACTTC.

In its sample, this clonotype was seen many times. The chain joins TRBV7-9 to TRBJ2-5, with D possibly matching TRBD2 (6 bases). CDR1 is SEHNR, CDR2 FQNEAQ, per germline (reference sequence). The ends were cut back, 4 bases at V and 6 bases at J, with 24 bases in the middle. This CDR3 spans 17 amino acids. CDR3 nucleotide sequence: TGTGCCAGCAGCTCATACATCCTCCCGGGAACTAGCCAGACCCAGTACTTC. As protein: CASSSYILPGTSQTQYF.

This clonotype was counted many times. The chain combines TRBV12-3 or TRBV12-4 with TRBJ2-7; TRBD2 aligns across 8 bases. V shed 0 bases, J shed 0 bases, and the junction held 7 bases outside the gene matches. The CDR3 extends over 17 amino acids. CDR3 sequence: CASSLAPTSGLSYEQYF. The CDR3 coding sequence is TGTGCCAGCAGTTTAGCCCCCACTAGCGGACTCTCCTACGAGCAGTACTTC.